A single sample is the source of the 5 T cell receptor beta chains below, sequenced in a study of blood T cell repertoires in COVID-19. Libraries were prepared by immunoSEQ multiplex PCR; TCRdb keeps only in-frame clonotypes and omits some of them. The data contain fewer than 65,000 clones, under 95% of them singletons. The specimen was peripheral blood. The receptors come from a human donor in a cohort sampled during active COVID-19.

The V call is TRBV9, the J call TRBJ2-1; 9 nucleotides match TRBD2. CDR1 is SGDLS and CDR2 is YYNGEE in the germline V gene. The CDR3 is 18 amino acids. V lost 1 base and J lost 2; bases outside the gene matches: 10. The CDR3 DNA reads TGTGCCAGCAGCGTAAGTGCGGGGGGGCCGGGGCCCTACAATGAGCAGTTCTTC. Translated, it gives CASSVSAGGPGPYNEQFF.

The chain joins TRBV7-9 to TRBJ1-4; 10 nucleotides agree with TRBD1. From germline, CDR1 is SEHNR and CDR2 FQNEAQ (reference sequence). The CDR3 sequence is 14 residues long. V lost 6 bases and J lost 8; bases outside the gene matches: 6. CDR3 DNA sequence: TGTGCCAGCAGACGACAGGGGGCGGAGGAAAAACTGTTTTTT. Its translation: CASRRQGAEEKLFF.

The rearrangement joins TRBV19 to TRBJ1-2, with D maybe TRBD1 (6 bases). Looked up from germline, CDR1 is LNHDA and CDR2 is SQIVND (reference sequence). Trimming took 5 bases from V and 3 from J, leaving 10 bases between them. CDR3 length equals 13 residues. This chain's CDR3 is CASSWDTDYGYTF. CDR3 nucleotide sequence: TGTGCCAGTAGTTGGGACACGGACTATGGCTACACCTTC.

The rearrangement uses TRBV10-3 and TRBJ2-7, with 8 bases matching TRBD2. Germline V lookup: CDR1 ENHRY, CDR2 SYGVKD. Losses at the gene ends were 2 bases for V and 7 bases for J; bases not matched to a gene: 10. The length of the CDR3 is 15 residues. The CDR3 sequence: CAISEGSSGRSEQYF. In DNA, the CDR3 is TGTGCCATCAGTGAGGGCTCCAGCGGGAGAAGTGAGCAGTACTTC.

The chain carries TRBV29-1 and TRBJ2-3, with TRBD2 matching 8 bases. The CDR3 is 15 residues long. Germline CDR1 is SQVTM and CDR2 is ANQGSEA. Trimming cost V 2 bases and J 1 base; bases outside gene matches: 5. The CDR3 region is CSVERGTRGTDTQYF. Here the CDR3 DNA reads TGCAGCGTTGAACGCGGGACTAGGGGCACAGATACGCAGTATTTT.